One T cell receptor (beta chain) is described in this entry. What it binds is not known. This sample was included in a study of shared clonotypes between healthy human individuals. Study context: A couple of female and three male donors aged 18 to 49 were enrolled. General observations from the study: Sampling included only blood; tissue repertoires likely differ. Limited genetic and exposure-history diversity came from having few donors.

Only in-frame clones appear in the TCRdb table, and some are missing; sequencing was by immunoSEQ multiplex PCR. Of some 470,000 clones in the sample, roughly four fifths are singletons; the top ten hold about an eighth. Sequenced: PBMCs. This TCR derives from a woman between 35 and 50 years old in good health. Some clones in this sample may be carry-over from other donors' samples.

Here the CDR3 reads CASSYGGFATEAFF. The CDR3 coding sequence is TGTGCCAGCAGTTACGGGGGGTTTGCGACTGAAGCTTTCTTT. J is TRBJ1-1 and V is TRBV6-5, with D possibly being TRBD1 (5 bases). The CDR3 spans 14 residues. The germline V gene encodes CDR1 MNHEY and CDR2 SVGAGI. Deletions cut 2 bases from V and 5 bases from J, with 12 bases between.